This T cell receptor beta chain comes out of a study of cytomegalovirus exposure and HLA in healthy donors. Study details: A subsequent analysis stated that the 120 validation repertoires were run on the same platform as the roughly 670 first-cohort repertoires.

This table comes from immunoSEQ multiplex PCR, and its TCRdb copy is limited to in-frame clones, with some not included. The repertoire holds roughly 150,000 clones, with around 96% as singletons. This clone showed up just once. This CDR3 has 14 residues. Germline V CDR1 and CDR2: SGHDT, YYEEEE. V was shortened by 0 bases and J by 3 bases, with 9 bases between the two germline ends. This sequence originates from a woman between 18 and 29 years old in good health and CMV-seronegative. The sequenced sample was PBMCs. The genes are TRBV5-6 and TRBJ2-5; D may be TRBD1 (5 bases). The CDR3 DNA follows: TGTGCCAGCAGCTTGGAGGGCAGGGAAGAGACCCAGTACTTC. It specifies CASSLEGREETQYF. Complete variable domain (other parts from reference TRBV5-6 and TRBJ2-5): DAGVTQSPTHLIKTRGQQVTLRCSPKSGHDTVSWYQQALGQGPQFIFQYYEEEERQRGNFPDRFSGHQFPNYSSELNVNALLLGDSALYLCASSLEGREETQYFGPGTRLLVL.